These 2 T cell receptor beta chains share one sample of origin, sequenced in a study of OX40 agonist ivuxolimab in advanced cancers. TCRdb's table, derived via immunoSEQ multiplex PCR, lists solely in-frame clones and lacks some. The sample lists 45,000 to 60,000 clones; 88% were seen once. Sequencing was performed on CD4+ or CD8+ T cells sorted from blood, taken in a trial of the OX40 agonist ivuxolimab. These receptors were collected from an adult with an advanced solid tumor such as melanoma, head and neck, liver or kidney cancer.

A single count supports this clone. Germline is not matched at one junction end, which may reflect a read error. The chain uses TRBV5-3 and TRBJ1-2, with no clear D. TRBV5-3 is noted as an ORF with a role that remains uncertain. The CDR3 is 13 amino acids. The CDR3 region is CASSLDRVIGYTF. The DNA of the CDR3 is TGTGCCAGCAGCTTGGATAGGGTGATCGGCTACACCTTC.

The J gene is TRBJ1-5, the V gene TRBV13; D unresolved. The CDR3 contains 12 residues. Germline CDR1 and CDR2: PRHDT and FYEKMQ (reference sequence). Trimming cost V 6 bases and J 0 bases, with 3 bases left between them. The DNA for the CDR3 is TGTGCCAGCAGTTTTAGCAATCAGCCCCAGCATTTT. Its protein product is CASSFSNQPQHF.